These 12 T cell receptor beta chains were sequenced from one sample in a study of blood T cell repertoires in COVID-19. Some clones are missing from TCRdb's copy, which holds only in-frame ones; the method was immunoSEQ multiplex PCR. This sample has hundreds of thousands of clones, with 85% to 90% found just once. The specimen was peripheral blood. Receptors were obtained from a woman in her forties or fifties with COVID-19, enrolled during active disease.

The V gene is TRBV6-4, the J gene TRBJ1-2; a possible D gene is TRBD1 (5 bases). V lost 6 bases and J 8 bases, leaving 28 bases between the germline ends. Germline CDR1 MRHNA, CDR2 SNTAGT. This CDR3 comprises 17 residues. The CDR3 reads CASRLTRDSSGGGGYTF. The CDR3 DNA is TGTGCCAGCAGGCTGACCCGGGACTCAAGTGGGGGAGGGGGCTACACCTTC.

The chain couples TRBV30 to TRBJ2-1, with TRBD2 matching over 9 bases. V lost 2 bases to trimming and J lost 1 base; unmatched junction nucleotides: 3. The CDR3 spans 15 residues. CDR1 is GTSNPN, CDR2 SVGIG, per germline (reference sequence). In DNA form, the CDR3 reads TGTGCCTGGAGTAAGAGCGGGGGGTCCTACAATGAGCAGTTCTTC. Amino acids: CAWSKSGGSYNEQFF.

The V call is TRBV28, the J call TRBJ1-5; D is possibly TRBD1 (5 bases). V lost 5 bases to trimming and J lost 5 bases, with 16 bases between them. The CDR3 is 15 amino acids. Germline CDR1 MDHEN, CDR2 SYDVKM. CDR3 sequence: CASSPGLRLHQPQHF. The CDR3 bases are TGTGCCAGCAGTCCGGGACTTCGACTACATCAGCCCCAGCATTTT.

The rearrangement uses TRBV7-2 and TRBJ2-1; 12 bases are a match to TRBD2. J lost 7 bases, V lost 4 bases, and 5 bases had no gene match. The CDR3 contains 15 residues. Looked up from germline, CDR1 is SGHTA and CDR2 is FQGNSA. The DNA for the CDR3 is TGTGCCAGCAGCTCGCGGACTAGCGGGGCAAATGAGCAGTTCTTC. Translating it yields CASSSRTSGANEQFF.

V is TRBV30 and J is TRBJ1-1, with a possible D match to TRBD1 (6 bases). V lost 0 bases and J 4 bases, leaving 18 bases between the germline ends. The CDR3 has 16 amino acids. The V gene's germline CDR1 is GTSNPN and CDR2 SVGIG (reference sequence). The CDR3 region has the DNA TGTGCCTGGAGTGTAGCGGACAGTCCAGGGCTCACTGAAGCTTTCTTT. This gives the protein CAWSVADSPGLTEAFF.

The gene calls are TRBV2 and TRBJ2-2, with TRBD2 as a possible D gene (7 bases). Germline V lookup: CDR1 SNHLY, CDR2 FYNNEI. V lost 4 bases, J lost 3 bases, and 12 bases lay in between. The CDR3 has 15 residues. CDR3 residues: CASSVTGGDTGELFF. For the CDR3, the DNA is TGTGCCAGCAGTGTGACGGGGGGCGACACCGGGGAGCTGTTTTTT. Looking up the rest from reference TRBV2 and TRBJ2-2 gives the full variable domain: EPEVTQTPSHQVTQMGQEVILRCVPISNHLYFYWYRQILGQKVEFLVSFYNNEISEKSEIFDDQFSVERPDGSNFTLKIRSTKLEDSAMYFCASSVTGGDTGELFFGEGSRLTVL.

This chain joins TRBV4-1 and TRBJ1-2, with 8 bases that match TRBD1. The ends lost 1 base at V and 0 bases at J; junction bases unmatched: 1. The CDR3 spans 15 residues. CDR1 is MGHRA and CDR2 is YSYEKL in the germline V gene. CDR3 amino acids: CASSQGDRTNYGYTF. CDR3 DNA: TGCGCCAGCAGCCAAGGGGACAGGACTAACTATGGCTACACCTTC.

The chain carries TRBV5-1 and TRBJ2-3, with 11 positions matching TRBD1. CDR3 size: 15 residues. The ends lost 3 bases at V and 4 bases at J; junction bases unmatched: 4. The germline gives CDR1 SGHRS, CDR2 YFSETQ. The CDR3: CASSSGQGVADTQYF. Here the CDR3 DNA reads TGCGCCAGCAGCTCGGGACAGGGGGTGGCAGATACGCAGTATTTT.

This CDR3 reads CASSFSGDGYTF. CDR3 DNA sequence: TGTGCCAGCAGTTTCTCAGGGGATGGCTACACCTTC. The gene calls are TRBV27 and TRBJ1-2; a possible D gene is TRBD1 (6 bases). This CDR3 is built from 12 residues. The germline V gene encodes CDR1 MNHEY and CDR2 SMNVEV (reference sequence). V lost 3 bases and J 6 bases, leaving 8 bases between the germline ends.

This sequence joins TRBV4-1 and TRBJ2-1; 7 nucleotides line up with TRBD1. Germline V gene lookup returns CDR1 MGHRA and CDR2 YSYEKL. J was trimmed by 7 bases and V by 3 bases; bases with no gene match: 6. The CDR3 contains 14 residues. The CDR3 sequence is CASSQGDSRNEQFF. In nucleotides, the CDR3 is TGCGCCAGCAGCCAGGGGGACAGCCGGAATGAGCAGTTCTTC.

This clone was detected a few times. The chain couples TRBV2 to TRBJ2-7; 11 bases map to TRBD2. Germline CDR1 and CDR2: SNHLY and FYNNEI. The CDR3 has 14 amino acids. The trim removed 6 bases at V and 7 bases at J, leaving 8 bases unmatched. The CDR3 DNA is TGTGCCAGCAGGGGTAGCGGGGGGGCCGGTGAGCAGTACTTC. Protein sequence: CASRGSGGAGEQYF.

The CDR3 spells CASSLDADNEQFF. The CDR3 region has the DNA TGTGCCAGCAGCTTGGACGCGGACAATGAGCAGTTCTTC. The rearrangement joins TRBV5-6 to TRBJ2-1; unclear D gene. This CDR3 is built from 13 residues. With 0 bases removed from V and 5 bases from J, the gap between germline ends came to 6 bases. Germline V gene data show CDR1 as SGHDT and CDR2 as YYEEEE.